This TCR beta chain was recovered during a study of early T cells in non-severe SARS-CoV-2 infection. Study background: Chains stayed unpaired after sequencing of bulk RNA from unsorted whole blood. Overall study findings and caveats: In VDJdb matching, anti-spike CD8 responses were favored while private and CD4 specificities went missing.

Germline V gives CDR1 SGHRS, CDR2 YFSETQ. The CDR3 covers 16 residues. V gave up 0 bases and J gave up 5 bases; unmatched junction bases: 6. This clonotype has more than one count but fewer than ten. The antigen remains unidentified. Unique molecular identifiers were added to individual cDNA molecules. TCRdb re-analysed the 5' RACE reads in MiXCR, keeping a single row per CDR3 protein. The repertoire holds tens of thousands of distinct CDR3 sequences, with 6.2% as singletons. The sequence came from an adult who was a healthcare worker with PCR-confirmed SARS-CoV-2 infection or an uninfected control (not recorded which). Sequencing used whole blood. V usage is TRBV5-1 and J usage is TRBJ1-4, with TRBD1 matching over 8 bases. The CDR3 sequence is CASSLAPTGDNEKLFF. The CDR3 coding sequence is TGCGCCAGCAGCTTGGCGCCGACAGGGGACAATGAAAAACTGTTTTTT. The whole variable domain, filled in from reference TRBV5-1 and TRBJ1-4, reads KAGVTQTPRYLIKTRGQQVTLSCSPISGHRSVSWYQQTPGQGLQFLFEYFSETQRNKGNFPGRFSGRQFSNSRSEMNVSTLELGDSALYLCASSLAPTGDNEKLFFGSGTQLSVL.